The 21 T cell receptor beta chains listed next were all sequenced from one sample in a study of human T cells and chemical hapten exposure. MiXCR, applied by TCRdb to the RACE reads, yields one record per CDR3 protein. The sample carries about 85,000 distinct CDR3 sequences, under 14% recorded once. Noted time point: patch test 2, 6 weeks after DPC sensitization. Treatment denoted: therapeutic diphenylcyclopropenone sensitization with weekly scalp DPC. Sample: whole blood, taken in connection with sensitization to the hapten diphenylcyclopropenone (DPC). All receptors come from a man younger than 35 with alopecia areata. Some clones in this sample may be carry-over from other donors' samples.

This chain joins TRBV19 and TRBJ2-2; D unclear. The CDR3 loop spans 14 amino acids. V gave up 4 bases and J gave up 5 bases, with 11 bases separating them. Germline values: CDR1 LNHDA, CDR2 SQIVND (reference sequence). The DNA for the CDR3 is TGTGCCAGTAGTAACACAGCTATGACCGGGGAGCTGTTTTTT. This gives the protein CASSNTAMTGELFF.

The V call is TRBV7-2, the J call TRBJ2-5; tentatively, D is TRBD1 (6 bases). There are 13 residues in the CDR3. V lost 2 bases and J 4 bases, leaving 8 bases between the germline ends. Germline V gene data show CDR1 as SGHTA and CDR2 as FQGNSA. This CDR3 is CASSLPGVETQYF. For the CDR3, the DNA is TGTGCCAGCAGCTTACCAGGGGTAGAGACCCAGTACTTC.

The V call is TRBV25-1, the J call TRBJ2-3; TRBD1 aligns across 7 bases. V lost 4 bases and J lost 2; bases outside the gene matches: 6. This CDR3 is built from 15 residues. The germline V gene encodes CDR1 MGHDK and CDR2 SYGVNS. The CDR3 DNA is TGTGCCAGCAGTGGGGGACAGATACTCACAGATACGCAGTATTTT. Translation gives CASSGGQILTDTQYF.

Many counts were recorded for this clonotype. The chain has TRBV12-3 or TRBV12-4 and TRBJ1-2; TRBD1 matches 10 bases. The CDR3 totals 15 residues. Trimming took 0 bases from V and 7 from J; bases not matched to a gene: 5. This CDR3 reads CASSLAAGTGVGYTF. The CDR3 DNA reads TGTGCCAGCAGTTTAGCAGCCGGGACAGGGGTTGGCTACACCTTC.

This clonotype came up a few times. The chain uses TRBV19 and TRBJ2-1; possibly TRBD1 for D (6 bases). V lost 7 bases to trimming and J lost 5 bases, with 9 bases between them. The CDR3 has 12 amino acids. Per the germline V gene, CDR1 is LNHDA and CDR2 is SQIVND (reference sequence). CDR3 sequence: CASKGVNNEQFF. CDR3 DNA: TGTGCCAGTAAGGGGGTGAACAATGAGCAGTTCTTC. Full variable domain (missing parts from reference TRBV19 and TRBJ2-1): DGGITQSPKYLFRKEGQNVTLSCEQNLNHDAMYWYRQDPGQGLRLIYYSQIVNDFQKGDIAEGYSVSREKKESFPLTVTSAQKNPTAFYLCASKGVNNEQFFGPGTRLTVL.

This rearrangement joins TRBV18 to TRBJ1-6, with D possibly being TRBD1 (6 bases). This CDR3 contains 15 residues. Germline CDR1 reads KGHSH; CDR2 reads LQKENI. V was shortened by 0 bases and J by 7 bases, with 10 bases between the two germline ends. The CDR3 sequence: CASSPPSGENSPLHF. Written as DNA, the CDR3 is TGTGCCAGCTCACCACCTTCAGGGGAAAATTCACCCCTCCACTTT.

The CDR3 is CASSQVFTGPSYSNQPQHF. In DNA form, the CDR3 reads TGCGCCAGCAGCCAAGTCTTCACAGGACCGTCATATAGCAATCAGCCCCAGCATTTT. This rearrangement joins TRBV4-1 to TRBJ1-5; TRBD1 might be the D (5 bases). In germline, CDR1 is MGHRA, CDR2 YSYEKL. The CDR3 length is 19 residues. V was pared by 1 base and J by 0 bases, with 19 bases between.

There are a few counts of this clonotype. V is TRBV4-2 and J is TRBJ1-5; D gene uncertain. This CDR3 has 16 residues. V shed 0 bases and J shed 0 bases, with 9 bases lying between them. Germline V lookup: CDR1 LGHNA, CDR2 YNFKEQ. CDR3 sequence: CASSQEAEFSNQPQHF. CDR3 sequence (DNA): TGTGCCAGCAGCCAAGAGGCAGAGTTTAGCAATCAGCCCCAGCATTTT.

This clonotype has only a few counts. The CDR3: CASSQDPQRLLSYNEQFF. In DNA form, the CDR3 reads TGCGCCAGCAGCCAAGACCCACAGCGGCTGCTCTCCTACAATGAGCAGTTCTTC. V usage is TRBV4-1 and J usage is TRBJ2-1; D might be TRBD2 (5 bases). V lost 0 bases and J 0 bases, leaving 15 bases between the germline ends. Germline CDR1 MGHRA, CDR2 YSYEKL. The CDR3 covers 18 residues.

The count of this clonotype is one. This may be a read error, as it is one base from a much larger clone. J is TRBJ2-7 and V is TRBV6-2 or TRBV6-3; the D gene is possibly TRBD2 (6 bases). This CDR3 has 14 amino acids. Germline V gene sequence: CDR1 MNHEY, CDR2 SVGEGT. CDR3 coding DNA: TGTGCCAGCAGTTACGGCGGAGGGGCCTACGAGCGGTACTTC. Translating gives CASSYGGGAYERYF.

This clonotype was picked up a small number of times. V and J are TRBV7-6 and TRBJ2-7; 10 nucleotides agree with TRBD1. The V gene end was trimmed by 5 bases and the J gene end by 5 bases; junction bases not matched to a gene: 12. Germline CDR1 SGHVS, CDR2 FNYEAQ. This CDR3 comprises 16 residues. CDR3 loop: CASSQNPGTGDNEQYF. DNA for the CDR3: TGTGCCAGCAGCCAAAATCCCGGGACAGGGGACAACGAGCAGTACTTC.

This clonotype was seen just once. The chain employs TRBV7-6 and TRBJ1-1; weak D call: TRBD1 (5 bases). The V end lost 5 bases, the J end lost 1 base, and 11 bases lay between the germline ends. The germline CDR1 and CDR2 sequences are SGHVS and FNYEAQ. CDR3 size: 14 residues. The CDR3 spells CASSLGDRNTEAFF. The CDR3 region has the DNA TGTGCCAGCAGCCTAGGGGATAGGAACACTGAAGCTTTCTTT.

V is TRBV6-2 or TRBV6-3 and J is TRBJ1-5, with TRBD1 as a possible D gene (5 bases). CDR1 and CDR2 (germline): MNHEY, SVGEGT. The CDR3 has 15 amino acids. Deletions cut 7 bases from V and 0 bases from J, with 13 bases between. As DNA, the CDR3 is TGTGCCAGCAAAGACAGAGCCTATAGCAATCAGCCCCAGCATTTT. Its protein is CASKDRAYSNQPQHF.

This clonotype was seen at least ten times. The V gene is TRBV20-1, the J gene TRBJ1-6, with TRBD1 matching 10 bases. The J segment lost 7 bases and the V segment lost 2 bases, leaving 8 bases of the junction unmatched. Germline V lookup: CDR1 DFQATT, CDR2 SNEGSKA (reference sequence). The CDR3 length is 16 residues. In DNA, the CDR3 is TGCAGTGCTAGACCCCGGACAGGGGGAGGAAATTCACCCCTCCACTTT. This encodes CSARPRTGGGNSPLHF.

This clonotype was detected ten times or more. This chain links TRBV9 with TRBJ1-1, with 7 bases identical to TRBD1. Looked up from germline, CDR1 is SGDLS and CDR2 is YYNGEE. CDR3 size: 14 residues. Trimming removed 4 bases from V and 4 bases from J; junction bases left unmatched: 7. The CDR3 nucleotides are TGTGCCAGCAGCTCGGGACAGCTGGGCACTGAAGCTTTCTTT. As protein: CASSSGQLGTEAFF.

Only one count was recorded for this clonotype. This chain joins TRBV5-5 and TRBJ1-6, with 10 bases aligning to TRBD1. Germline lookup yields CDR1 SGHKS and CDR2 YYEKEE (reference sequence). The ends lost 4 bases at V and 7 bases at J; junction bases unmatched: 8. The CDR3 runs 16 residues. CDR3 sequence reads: CASSPTGGQGNSPLHF. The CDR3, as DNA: TGTGCCAGCAGCCCCACCGGGGGACAGGGGAATTCACCCCTCCACTTT.

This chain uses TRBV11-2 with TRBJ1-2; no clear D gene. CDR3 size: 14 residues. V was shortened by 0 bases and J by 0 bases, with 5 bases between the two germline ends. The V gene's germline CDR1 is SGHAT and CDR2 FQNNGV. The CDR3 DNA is TGTGCCAGCAGCTTAGATCCCGCTAACTATGGCTACACCTTC. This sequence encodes CASSLDPANYGYTF.

CDR3 in amino acids: CASSLGGRVNTEAFF. In DNA, the CDR3 is TGTGCCAGCAGCTTAGGAGGGAGGGTGAACACTGAAGCTTTCTTT. The V and J genes are TRBV7-3 and TRBJ1-1; D is uncertain. CDR1 and CDR2 (germline): SGHTA, FQGTGA. The germline V and J ends were trimmed by 2 bases and 0 bases, with 10 bases remaining between them. CDR3 length: 15 amino acids.

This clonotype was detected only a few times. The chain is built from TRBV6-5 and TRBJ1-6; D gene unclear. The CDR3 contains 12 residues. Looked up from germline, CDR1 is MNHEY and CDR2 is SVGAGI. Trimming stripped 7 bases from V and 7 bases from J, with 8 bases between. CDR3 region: CASKAANSPLHF. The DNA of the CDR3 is TGTGCCAGCAAGGCCGCCAATTCACCCCTCCACTTT.

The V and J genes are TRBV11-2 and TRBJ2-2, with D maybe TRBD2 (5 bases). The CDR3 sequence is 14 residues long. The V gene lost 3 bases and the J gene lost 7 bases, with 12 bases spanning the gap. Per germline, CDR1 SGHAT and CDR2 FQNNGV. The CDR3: CASSLGFTSGELFF. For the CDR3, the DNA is TGTGCCAGCAGCTTGGGTTTCACTAGCGGGGAGCTGTTTTTT.

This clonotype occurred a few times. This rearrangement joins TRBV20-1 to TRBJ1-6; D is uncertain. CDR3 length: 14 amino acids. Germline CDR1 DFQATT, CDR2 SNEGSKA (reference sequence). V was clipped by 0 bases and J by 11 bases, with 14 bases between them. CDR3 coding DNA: TGCAGTGCTAGAGATAGCGAAGGGTTTACACCCCTCCACTTT. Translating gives CSARDSEGFTPLHF.